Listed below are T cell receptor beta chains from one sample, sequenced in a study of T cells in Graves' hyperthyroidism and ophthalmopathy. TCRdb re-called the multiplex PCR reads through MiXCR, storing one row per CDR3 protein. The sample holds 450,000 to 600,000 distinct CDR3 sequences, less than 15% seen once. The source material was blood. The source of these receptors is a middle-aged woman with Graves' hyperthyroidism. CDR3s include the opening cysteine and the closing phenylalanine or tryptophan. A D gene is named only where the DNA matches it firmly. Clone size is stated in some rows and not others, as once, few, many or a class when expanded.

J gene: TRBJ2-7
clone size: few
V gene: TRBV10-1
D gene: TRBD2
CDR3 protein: CASSESKIAGGYPYEQYF
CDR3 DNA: TGCGCCAGCAGTGAGTCGAAGATAGCGGGAGGGTACCCTTACGAGCAGTACTTC

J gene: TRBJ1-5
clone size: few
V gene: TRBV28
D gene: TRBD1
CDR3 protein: CASIGGKQPQHF
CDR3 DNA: TGTGCCAGTATAGGGGGCAAGCAGCCCCAGCATTTT

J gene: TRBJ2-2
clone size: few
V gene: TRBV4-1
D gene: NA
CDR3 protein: CASSQDAVNTGELFF
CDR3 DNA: TGCGCCAGCAGCCAAGATGCGGTGAACACCGGGGAGCTGTTTTTT

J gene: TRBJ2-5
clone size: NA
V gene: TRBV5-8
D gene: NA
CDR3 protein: CASSWGPSGAQYF
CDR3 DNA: TGTGCCAGCAGCTGGGGACCCTCGGGGGCCCAGTACTTC

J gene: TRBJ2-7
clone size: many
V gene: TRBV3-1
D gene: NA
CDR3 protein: CASSQEAGGNSYEQYF
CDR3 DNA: TGTGCCAGCAGCCAAGAGGCTGGCGGGAACTCCTACGAGCAGTACTTC

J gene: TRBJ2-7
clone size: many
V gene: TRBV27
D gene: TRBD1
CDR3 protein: CASSPWTGALHEQYF
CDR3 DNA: TGTGCCAGCAGTCCCTGGACAGGGGCATTGCACGAGCAGTACTTC

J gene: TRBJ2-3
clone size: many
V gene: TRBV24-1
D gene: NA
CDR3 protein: CATNTGSTDTQYF
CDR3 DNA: TGTGCCACCAATACGGGGAGCACAGATACGCAGTATTTT

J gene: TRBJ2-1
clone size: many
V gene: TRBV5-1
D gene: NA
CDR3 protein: CASSPPGAYNEQFF
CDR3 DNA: TGCGCCAGCAGCCCCCCGGGGGCTTACAATGAGCAGTTCTTC

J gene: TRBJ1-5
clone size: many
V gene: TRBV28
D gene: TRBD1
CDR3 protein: CASSLWGGQNQPQHF
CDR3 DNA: TGTGCCAGCAGTTTATGGGGGGGACAGAATCAGCCCCAGCATTTT

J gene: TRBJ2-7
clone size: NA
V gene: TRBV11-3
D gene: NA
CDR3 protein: CASSLDDGGEQYF
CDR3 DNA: TGTGCCAGCAGCTTAGATGACGGAGGGGAGCAGTACTTC